The T cell receptor beta chain described here comes from a study of blood T cells in healthy people across ages. Germline V gene data show CDR1 as SGHTA and CDR2 as FQGTGA. V lost 0 bases, J lost 4 bases, and 12 bases lay in between. CDR3 length: 15 amino acids. With a J-beta primer mix and a sample-barcoded 5' primer, a second PCR ran about 6 to 11 cycles. In TCRdb, the 5' RACE reads were re-called with MiXCR into one record per CDR3 protein. The sample includes 890,000 or so distinct CDR3 sequences, less than 80% of them seen just once. The genes are TRBV7-3 and TRBJ2-5, with a weak D call TRBD2 (7 bases). The specimen sequenced was blood. This clonotype originated in a man aged 30 to 39 in good health. The CDR3 sequence is CASSLTGGRPETQYF. CDR3 DNA: TGTGCCAGCAGCTTAACCGGGGGGCGTCCAGAGACCCAGTACTTC.